This TCR beta chain was profiled in a study of blood T cell repertoires in COVID-19. Study information: Acute and convalescent COVID-19 samples came from the United States, Italy and Spain.

TCRdb's table, derived via immunoSEQ multiplex PCR, lists solely in-frame clones and lacks some. The sample lists 250,000 to 300,000 clones, about nine tenths occurring once. V was clipped by 1 base and J by 4 bases, with 7 bases between them. The CDR3 has 14 residues. The germline V gene has CDR1 LNHDA and CDR2 SQIVND (reference sequence). The sequencing input was PBMCs or T cells enriched from blood (not recorded which). The sequence was collected from a human donor in a cohort exposed to, infected with or recovered from COVID-19 (not recorded which). The donor label of this sample is uncertain. The chain is built from TRBV19 and TRBJ2-2; D is ambiguous. The CDR3 DNA is TGTGCCAGTAGTATAGGCGGCCCCACCGGGGAGCTGTTTTTT. Residues: CASSIGGPTGELFF.